This paragraph reports one TCR beta chain. Its antigen remains unknown. V lost 0 bases, J lost 3 bases, and 8 bases lay in between. CDR1 is SGHVS and CDR2 is FNYEAQ in the germline V gene. CDR3 length: 14 residues. The data originate from a study of shared clonotypes between healthy human individuals. Across the whole study: The composition of the donors was a couple of women and a few men aged 18 to 49.

The method was immunoSEQ multiplex PCR; TCRdb's version includes in-frame clones alone and lacks a portion of them. The table has about 2.4 million clones, 93% seen once. Nashville, Tennessee was home to all donors, who were Caucasian adults. Findings of the study overall: Naive subsets typically showed greater estimated richness than memory subsets. Naive CD4 clonotype sharing across several donors was 5% to 6%.

The sequence came from a man aged 18 to 30 in good health. Some clones in this sample may be carry-over from other donors' samples. The rearrangement uses TRBV7-6 and TRBJ2-5, with no clear D. Sequencing used naive CD4+ T cells from PBMCs. This sample's subset: CD45RA+ positively selected. This CDR3 is CASSLAYLEETQYF. DNA for the CDR3: TGTGCCAGCAGCTTAGCTTACCTAGAAGAGACCCAGTACTTC.